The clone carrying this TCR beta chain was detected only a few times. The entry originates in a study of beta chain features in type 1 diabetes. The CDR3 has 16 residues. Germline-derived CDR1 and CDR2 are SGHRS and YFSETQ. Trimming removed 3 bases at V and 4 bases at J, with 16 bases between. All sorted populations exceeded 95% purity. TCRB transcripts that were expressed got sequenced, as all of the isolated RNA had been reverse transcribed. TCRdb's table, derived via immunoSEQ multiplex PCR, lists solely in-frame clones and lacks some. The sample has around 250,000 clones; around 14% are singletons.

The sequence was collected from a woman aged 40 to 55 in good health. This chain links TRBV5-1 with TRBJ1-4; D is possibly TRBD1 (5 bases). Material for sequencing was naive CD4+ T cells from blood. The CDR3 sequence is CASSSGLRGDNEKLFF. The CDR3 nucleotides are TGCGCCAGCAGCTCAGGGCTCCGGGGGGATAATGAAAAACTGTTTTTT.